This T cell receptor beta chain was sequenced in a study of T-cell reconstitution after alpha-beta-depleted transplantation in children. There are 16 residues in the CDR3. Germline assignment: CDR1 ENHRY and CDR2 SYGVKD. Trimming pared 3 bases from V and 2 bases from J, leaving 16 bases between. Unique molecular identifiers were used in preparing the TCRbeta library. Each CDR3 protein gets one entry after TCRdb re-called the PCR reads with MiXCR. The sample contains hundreds of thousands of distinct CDR3 sequences, about a sixth of which appear only once. Notes on this clonotype: What it binds is not known.

Points from the study as a whole: Several hundred rapidly expanded clones from non-depleted graft cells reportedly supplied alpha-beta T cells about two months post-transplant. Diversity and T-cell counts at one year after transplant derived mostly from new T cells.

The rearrangement links TRBV10-3 to TRBJ2-5; TRBD1 is a possible D gene (5 bases). This receptor was identified in a boy younger than two who had a stem cell transplant for Wiskott-Aldrich syndrome, so the T cells may come from the graft donor. The starting material was PBMCs, mostly from graft donor cells, obtained 360 days after TCRalphabeta/CD19-depleted stem cell transplant. The CDR3 loop reads CAISDLGPTFQETQYF. Written as DNA, the CDR3 is TGTGCCATCAGTGACCTGGGGCCAACGTTTCAAGAGACCCAGTACTTC.